The clone carrying this T cell receptor beta chain was seen a single time. Antigen unknown. RNA extraction and reverse transcription yielded cDNA as sequencing template. TCRdb keeps only in-frame clones here, not all; method: immunoSEQ multiplex PCR. The sample lists about 97,000 clones, roughly two fifths occurring once. The sample comes from a study of CD8+ T cells in alopecia areata. Study-level background: Tofacitinib administration to treated patients was oral, at 5 to 10 mg twice daily.

Study-wide points: Researchers reported that TCR sharing among patients proved less clear than in mice, possibly HLA-linked.

The sequence was collected from a human donor with alopecia areata. Material for sequencing was CD4+ T cells sorted from blood.

This chain's CDR3 is CASSLWQDYGYTF. The CDR3 DNA reads as TGCGCCAGCAGTCTATGGCAGGACTATGGCTACACCTTC. The gene calls are TRBV23-1 and TRBJ1-2; D is unresolved. TRBV23-1 qualifies as an ORF whose function is uncertain. The CDR3 is made up of 13 amino acids. Trimming took 4 bases from V and 3 from J, leaving 9 bases between them.